This T cell receptor beta chain is drawn from a study of CD8 T cells in Susac syndrome. After extraction with the RNeasy kit, about 0.5 to 1 ug of the RNA was reverse transcribed using random hexamers. In TCRdb, the immunoSEQ multiplex PCR reads were re-called with MiXCR into one record per CDR3 protein. The repertoire includes fewer than 90,000 distinct CDR3 sequences, approximately 93% of them detected once, and about 0.99% sits in the top ten. This clonotype originated in a human donor with Susac syndrome. The specimen sequenced was CD8+ T cells from PBMCs.

The CDR3 region is CASSLGQSYYEQYF. CDR3 DNA: TGTGCCAGCAGTTTGGGACAGAGCTACTACGAGCAGTACTTC. The chain uses TRBV27 and TRBJ2-7; 7 nucleotides line up with TRBD1. From germline, CDR1 is MNHEY and CDR2 SMNVEV (reference sequence). The CDR3 covers 14 residues. Trimming removed 3 bases from V and 3 bases from J; junction bases left unmatched: 5.